This passage covers 30 T cell receptor beta chains from one sample sequenced in a study of cytomegalovirus exposure and HLA in healthy donors. Primers included in the PCR were 60 Vbeta and 13 Jbeta primers. The repertoire was sequenced with immunoSEQ multiplex PCR; TCRdb's copy has only in-frame clones and lacks some. Of roughly 200,000 clones listed, 70% to 80% are singletons. Sequencing was performed on PBMCs. The source is a woman aged 35 to 49 in good health and CMV-seronegative.

The gene calls are TRBV14 and TRBJ1-1, with D perhaps TRBD1 (5 bases). Germline V gene data show CDR1 as SGHDN and CDR2 as FVKESK. Trimming removed 0 bases at V and 6 bases at J, with 14 bases between. This CDR3 is built from 15 residues. CDR3 nucleotide sequence: TGTGCCAGCAGCCAAGAGTGGGAGGGACCACCTGAAGCTTTCTTT. It encodes CASSQEWEGPPEAFF.

The chain carries TRBV27 and TRBJ1-5; D is possibly TRBD1 (5 bases). The germline gives CDR1 MNHEY, CDR2 SMNVEV (reference sequence). The CDR3 spans 14 residues. Trimming took off 5 bases at V and 3 bases at J, with 11 bases between the two ends. The CDR3 here is CASSPRGYNQPQHF. In nucleotides, the CDR3 is TGTGCCAGCAGTCCCCGGGGGTACAATCAGCCCCAGCATTTT.

The chain employs TRBV27 and TRBJ2-6; 7 bases match TRBD1. CDR1 MNHEY and CDR2 SMNVEV come from the germline V gene (reference sequence). J gave up 3 bases and V 1 base, and 0 bases lay outside the gene matches. CDR3 length: 15 residues. The CDR3 here is CASSLYRGGANVLTF. The DNA of the CDR3 is TGTGCCAGCAGTTTATACAGGGGTGGGGCCAACGTCCTGACTTTC.

This clone was found a few times. The chain links TRBV4-2 to TRBJ2-7; D possibly corresponds to TRBD1 (6 bases). The CDR3 runs to 16 residues. With 4 bases removed from V and 1 base from J, the gap between germline ends came to 17 bases. From germline, CDR1 is LGHNA and CDR2 YNFKEQ. CDR3 residues: CASSLAGQLNSYEQYF. The CDR3 bases are TGTGCCAGCAGCCTCGCCGGACAGCTGAATTCCTACGAGCAGTACTTC.

The V call is TRBV5-4, the J call TRBJ2-3; possibly TRBD2 for D (6 bases). With 10 bases removed from V and 6 bases from J, the gap between germline ends came to 27 bases. The germline V gene encodes CDR1 SGHNT and CDR2 YYREEE (reference sequence). This CDR3 has 16 amino acids. The CDR3 sequence is CACGDRDTSALDTQYF. For the CDR3, the DNA is TGTGCCTGCGGGGATAGAGACACATCAGCTCTGGATACGCAGTATTTT.

This chain links TRBV7-6 with TRBJ2-3; tentative D call: TRBD2 (6 bases). CDR1 and CDR2 (germline): SGHVS, FNYEAQ. This CDR3 region has 15 residues. V was clipped by 5 bases and J by 2 bases, with 14 bases between them. The CDR3 loop reads CASSEMEGFTDTQYF. In DNA form, the CDR3 reads TGTGCCAGCAGCGAGATGGAGGGGTTCACAGATACGCAGTATTTT.

The chain couples TRBV7-2 to TRBJ2-7; 13 nucleotides match TRBD2. The CDR3 sequence is 15 residues long. J was trimmed by 3 bases and V by 5 bases; bases with no gene match: 4. Germline CDR1 SGHTA, CDR2 FQGNSA. In nucleotides, the CDR3 is TGTGCCAGCAGCCATTGGACTAGCGGGAGCTACGAGCAGTACTTC. It yields the protein CASSHWTSGSYEQYF.

The genes are TRBV28 and TRBJ1-1; possibly TRBD1 for D (5 bases). This CDR3 contains 15 residues. The V end was cut by 6 bases, the J end by 0 bases, with 14 bases between. Germline V gene lookup returns CDR1 MDHEN and CDR2 SYDVKM. The CDR3 loop is CASRLQQELNTEAFF. The CDR3 DNA reads TGTGCCAGCAGACTACAACAGGAGTTGAACACTGAAGCTTTCTTT.

The rearrangement uses TRBV7-2 and TRBJ2-7, with D possibly TRBD1 on 6 matching bases. The CDR3 runs to 15 residues. CDR1 is SGHTA, CDR2 FQGNSA, per germline. V dropped 0 bases and J dropped 0 bases, with 9 bases sitting between them. The CDR3 bases are TGTGCCAGCAGCTTAGCGACAGGAGACTCCTACGAGCAGTACTTC. Its protein is CASSLATGDSYEQYF.

The V gene is TRBV7-9, the J gene TRBJ1-3, with a weak D call TRBD1 (6 bases). V was cut by 5 bases and J by 5 bases, with 16 bases left in between. CDR3 size: 15 residues. CDR1 SEHNR and CDR2 FQNEAQ come from the germline V gene (reference sequence). CDR3 residues: CASSPRQADRNTIYF. The CDR3 DNA reads TGTGCCAGCAGCCCCAGACAGGCAGACAGAAACACCATATATTTT. Using reference TRBV7-9 and TRBJ1-3 for the parts outside the CDR3, the full variable domain is DTGVSQNPRHKITKRGQNVTFRCDPISEHNRLYWYRQTLGQGPEFLTYFQNEAQLEKSRLLSDRFSAERPKGSFSTLEIQRTEQGDSAMYLCASSPRQADRNTIYFGEGSWLTVV.

The chain recombines TRBV6-5 with TRBJ2-7, with 10 nucleotides matching TRBD2. The CDR3 is made up of 14 amino acids. V lost 6 bases, J lost 4 bases, and 6 bases stayed unmatched. Germline CDR1 is MNHEY and CDR2 is SVGAGI. The DNA for the CDR3 is TGTGCCAGCAGCAAGCGGGAGGGCCGATACGAGCAGTACTTC. It is translated as CASSKREGRYEQYF.

This clone has only a few counts. The chain links TRBV6-1 to TRBJ1-2, with 7 bases matching TRBD1. After removal of 8 bases from V and 7 bases from J, the junction contained 10 bases not matched to a gene. The CDR3 loop spans 13 amino acids. Germline assignment: CDR1 MNHNS and CDR2 SASEGT. The CDR3 bases are TGTGCCAGCTCAGAAACAGGGGAAGGTGGCTACACCTTC. Its translation is CASSETGEGGYTF.

This sequence joins TRBV2 and TRBJ2-3; D is possibly TRBD2 (6 bases). Germline V CDR1 and CDR2: SNHLY, FYNNEI. The CDR3 is 13 residues long. V gave up 5 bases and J gave up 1 base, with 7 bases separating them. CDR3 sequence reads: CASSPGGTDTQYF. Written as DNA, the CDR3 is TGTGCCAGCAGTCCGGGGGGCACAGATACGCAGTATTTT.

The chain employs TRBV27 and TRBJ1-5; D possibly corresponds to TRBD1 (5 bases). The V gene's germline CDR1 is MNHEY and CDR2 SMNVEV (reference sequence). V lost 0 bases and J lost 9, with 9 bases in between. This CDR3 is 13 amino acids long. The CDR3, as DNA: TGTGCCAGCAGTTTATCGACAGCACTGCCCCAGCATTTT. It encodes CASSLSTALPQHF.

The gene calls are TRBV29-1 and TRBJ2-2, with D perhaps matching TRBD1 (5 bases). The CDR3 consists of 15 residues. The V gene's germline CDR1 is SQVTM and CDR2 ANQGSEA. V dropped 0 bases and J dropped 6 bases, with 14 bases sitting between them. This CDR3 is CSVEDMGRAAGELFF. The CDR3 region has the DNA TGCAGCGTTGAAGATATGGGCAGGGCCGCCGGGGAGCTGTTTTTT.

CDR3 sequence reads: CASSLTRDSVYEQYF. CDR3 DNA: TGTGCCAGCAGCTTGACCAGGGACAGCGTCTACGAGCAGTACTTC. The rearrangement uses TRBV7-6 and TRBJ2-5; 7 positions match TRBD1. The J call may be faulty, since TRBJ2-7 better matches the DNA end. This CDR3 spans 15 amino acids. The germline CDR1 and CDR2 sequences are SGHVS and FNYEAQ.

On this clone itself: Mismatch with germline at one junction end may stem from a read error. The gene calls are TRBV5-4 and TRBJ2-2; D might be TRBD1 (6 bases). The V gene's germline CDR1 is SGHNT and CDR2 YYREEE (reference sequence). The CDR3 has 15 residues. The chain's CDR3 is CASMPRGESTGELFF. As DNA, the CDR3 is TGTGCAAGCATGCCCAGGGGCGAGAGCACCGGGGAGCTGTTTTTT.

This clone occurred a few times. The V call is TRBV2, the J call TRBJ1-3; TRBD1 matches at 8 bases. Trimming took 11 bases from V and 0 from J; bases not matched to a gene: 12. Germline CDR1 and CDR2: SNHLY and FYNNEI. This CDR3 contains 16 residues. The CDR3 DNA reads as TGTGCCGGGAACAGGGGGATGTGGGGCTCTGGAAACACCATATATTTT. As protein: CAGNRGMWGSGNTIYF.

The chain recombines TRBV15 with TRBJ2-1; 8 nucleotides match TRBD1. The CDR3 contains 15 residues. CDR1 and CDR2 from the germline V gene are LNHNV and YYDKDF (reference sequence). The V and J ends lost 0 bases and 8 bases, in that order; junction bases with no gene match: 6. The CDR3 protein is CATSRDRGRKDEQFF. CDR3 coding DNA: TGTGCCACCAGCAGAGACAGGGGGCGCAAGGATGAGCAGTTCTTC.

CDR3 nucleotide sequence: TGTGCCAGCGCTCCGGCGGGGGGTGGCTACACCTTC. Translation: CASAPAGGGYTF. This chain joins TRBV28 and TRBJ1-2; perhaps TRBD1 as D (5 bases). Trimming removed 8 bases from V and 7 bases from J, with 14 bases in between. Germline CDR1 and CDR2: MDHEN and SYDVKM. The CDR3 contains 12 residues.

The CDR3 sequence: CASSSRPGGGGYTF. The CDR3 coding sequence is TGTGCCAGCAGCTCGCGGCCAGGGGGTGGAGGCTACACCTTC. This sequence joins TRBV5-8 and TRBJ1-2, with TRBD1 identical over 7 bases. The V gene end was trimmed by 3 bases and the J gene end by 8 bases; junction bases not matched to a gene: 10. Looked up from germline, CDR1 is SGHTS and CDR2 is YDEGEE. This CDR3 is 14 amino acids long.

The rearrangement uses TRBV7-2 and TRBJ1-1, with TRBD1 matching 8 bases. V gave up 4 bases and J gave up 2 bases; unmatched junction bases: 9. Germline V CDR1 and CDR2: SGHTA, FQGNSA. CDR3 length equals 16 residues. The CDR3 spells CASSSIQGGSNTEAFF. CDR3 in DNA: TGTGCCAGCAGCTCAATACAGGGGGGGAGCAACACTGAAGCTTTCTTT. Combining the CDR3 with reference TRBV7-2 and TRBJ1-1 gives the whole variable domain GAGVSQSPSNKVTEKGKDVELRCDPISGHTALYWYRQSLGQGLEFLIYFQGNSAPDKSGLPSDRFSAERTGGSVSTLTIQRTQQEDSAVYLCASSSIQGGSNTEAFFGQGTRLTVV.

The sample holds one count of this clone. This chain links TRBV19 with TRBJ1-5; D might be TRBD1 (6 bases). Germline-derived CDR1 and CDR2 are LNHDA and SQIVND (reference sequence). The CDR3 spans 16 residues. V gave up 1 base and J gave up 7 bases, with 17 bases separating them. The CDR3 DNA reads as TGTGCCAGTAGTATAGGAGGCATGCAGGGGACACAGCCCCAGCATTTT. Amino acid sequence: CASSIGGMQGTQPQHF. The full variable domain, rest sourced from reference TRBV19 and TRBJ1-5, is DGGITQSPKYLFRKEGQNVTLSCEQNLNHDAMYWYRQDPGQGLRLIYYSQIVNDFQKGDIAEGYSVSREKKESFPLTVTSAQKNPTAFYLCASSIGGMQGTQPQHFGDGTRLSIL.

The rearrangement joins TRBV7-9 to TRBJ2-5, with 13 bases lining up with TRBD2. Looked up from germline, CDR1 is SEHNR and CDR2 is FQNEAQ (reference sequence). CDR3 length: 17 residues. Germline trimming cut 5 bases from V and 2 bases from J; bases unmatched to any gene: 8. CDR3 bases: TGTGCCAGCAGCACCCGGGTACTAGCGGGAGGGCAAGAGACCCAGTACTTC. It yields the protein CASSTRVLAGGQETQYF.

V and J are TRBV19 and TRBJ1-4; TRBD1 aligns across 9 bases. V lost 6 bases to trimming and J lost 10 bases; unmatched junction nucleotides: 9. The CDR3 consists of 14 residues. Germline V gene data show CDR1 as LNHDA and CDR2 as SQIVND (reference sequence). This CDR3 reads CASSLDRGSLKLFF. The CDR3 DNA reads TGTGCCAGTAGCCTGGACAGGGGTAGTCTAAAACTGTTTTTT.

J is TRBJ2-2 and V is TRBV27, with 9 bases fitting TRBD1. The CDR3 totals 13 residues. Germline CDR1 reads MNHEY; CDR2 reads SMNVEV (reference sequence). The trim removed 7 bases at V and 6 bases at J, leaving 3 bases unmatched. This CDR3 is CASNRGRAGELFF. CDR3 DNA: TGTGCCAGCAACAGGGGGCGGGCCGGGGAGCTGTTTTTT.

This clone was detected a few times. J is TRBJ1-2 and V is TRBV2; D ambiguous. Looked up from germline, CDR1 is SNHLY and CDR2 is FYNNEI. The V gene lost 4 bases and the J gene lost 6 bases, with 18 bases spanning the gap. The CDR3 spans 15 residues. The CDR3 reads CASSVTEEGRNGYTF. The CDR3 DNA reads as TGTGCCAGCAGTGTCACAGAAGAGGGAAGGAATGGCTACACCTTC.

The V call is TRBV5-1, the J call TRBJ1-6; 7 bases are shared with TRBD1. V was clipped by 2 bases and J by 8 bases; unmatched bases: 7. The CDR3 has 15 residues. Germline loops: CDR1 SGHRS, CDR2 YFSETQ. In DNA, the CDR3 is TGCGCCAGCAGCTTAGCCGGGACAGAGTATTCACCCCTCCACTTT. Protein product: CASSLAGTEYSPLHF.

V usage is TRBV27 and J usage is TRBJ1-2; TRBD1 matches at 7 bases. The CDR3 contains 14 residues. J lost 3 bases, V lost 4 bases, and 5 bases had no gene match. Germline CDR1 and CDR2: MNHEY and SMNVEV (reference sequence). As DNA, the CDR3 is TGTGCCAGCAGTTCAGGGGGGCTCGACTATGGCTACACCTTC. Amino acids: CASSSGGLDYGYTF.

The chain has TRBV7-2 and TRBJ2-1; D might be TRBD1 (6 bases). CDR3 length: 14 amino acids. In germline, CDR1 is SGHTA, CDR2 FQGNSA. V gave up 1 base and J gave up 5 bases, with 9 bases separating them. CDR3 bases: TGTGCCAGCAGCTTAGTCCAGGGGCACAATGAGCAGTTCTTC. Protein: CASSLVQGHNEQFF.